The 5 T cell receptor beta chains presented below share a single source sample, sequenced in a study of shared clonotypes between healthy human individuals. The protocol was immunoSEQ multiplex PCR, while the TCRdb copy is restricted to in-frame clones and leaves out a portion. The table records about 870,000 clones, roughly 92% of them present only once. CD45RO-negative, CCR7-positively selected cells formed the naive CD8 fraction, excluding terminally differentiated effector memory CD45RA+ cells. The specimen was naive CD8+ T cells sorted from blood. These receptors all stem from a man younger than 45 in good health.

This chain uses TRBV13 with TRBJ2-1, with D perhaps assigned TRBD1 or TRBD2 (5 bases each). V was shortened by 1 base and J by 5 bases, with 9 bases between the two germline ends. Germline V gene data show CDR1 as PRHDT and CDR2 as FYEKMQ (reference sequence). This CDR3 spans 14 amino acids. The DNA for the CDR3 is TGTGCCAGCAGCTTAGCGGGACCGAACAATGAGCAGTTCTTC. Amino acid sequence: CASSLAGPNNEQFF.

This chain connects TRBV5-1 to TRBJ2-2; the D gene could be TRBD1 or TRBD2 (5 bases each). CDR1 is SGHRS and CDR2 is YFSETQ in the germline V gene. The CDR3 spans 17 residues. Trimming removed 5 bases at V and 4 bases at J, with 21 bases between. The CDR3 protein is CASSEGIPSPSTGELFF. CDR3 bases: TGCGCCAGCAGTGAGGGGATTCCCTCGCCGAGCACCGGGGAGCTGTTTTTT.

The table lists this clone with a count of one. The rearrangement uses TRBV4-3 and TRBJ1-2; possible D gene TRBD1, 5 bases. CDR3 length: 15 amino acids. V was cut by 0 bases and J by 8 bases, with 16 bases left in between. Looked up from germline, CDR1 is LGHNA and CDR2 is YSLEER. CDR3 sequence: CASSQDRALGGGYTF. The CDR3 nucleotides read TGCGCCAGCAGCCAAGATCGTGCCCTTGGGGGAGGCTACACCTTC.

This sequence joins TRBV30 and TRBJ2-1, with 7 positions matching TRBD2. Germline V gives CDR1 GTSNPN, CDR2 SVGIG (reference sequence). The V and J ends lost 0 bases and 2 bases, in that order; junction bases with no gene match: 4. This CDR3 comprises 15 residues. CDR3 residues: CAWSVGGSPYNEQFF. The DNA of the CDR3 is TGTGCCTGGAGTGTGGGCGGGAGCCCCTACAATGAGCAGTTCTTC.

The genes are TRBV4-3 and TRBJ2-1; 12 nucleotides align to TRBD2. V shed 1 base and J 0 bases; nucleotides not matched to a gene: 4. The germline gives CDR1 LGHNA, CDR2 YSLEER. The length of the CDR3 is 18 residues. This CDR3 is CASSQVPSGGASYNEQFF. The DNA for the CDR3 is TGCGCCAGCAGCCAAGTCCCTAGCGGGGGGGCCTCCTACAATGAGCAGTTCTTC.